This T cell receptor (beta chain) was sequenced in a study of T cell responses to AZD1222 COVID-19 vaccine (dated by TCRdb to the early 2020s). General notes on the study: TCR sequencing covered approximately 230 trial participants: 200 to 210 given two doses of AZD1222 and 26 given two doses of MenACWY control vaccine. Trial participants were enrolled into age subgroups of 18-55, 56-69 and 70-plus years, which contained about 150, 27 and 61 TCR-sequenced participants, respectively. Broad study findings and their caveats: Spike-specific TCR breadth and depth rose significantly after two AZD1222 doses compared with day 0 and with MenACWY recipients. Reportedly, close to half of the unique spike-specific TCRs recognized epitopes lying outside the regions that are mutated in the B.1.351 and B.1.1.7 variants. Participants were mostly white British and included more females than males, and it was suggested by the authors that clonal diversity may have been underestimated. CD4 TCRs associated with the vaccine covered the entire spike protein, and the dominant responses were in regions 160-218 and 743-854. Conclusions about previously exposed vaccinees are limited, since just six AZD1222 recipients were seropositive for SARS-CoV-2 at baseline. The 56-69-year group was small, and its depth increase did not reach significance, likely because of low power. Because no samples from the day 14 peak response were available, repertoires could be characterized only after the peak T cell response.

Worth noting for this clone: Its binding antigen is unknown. No quality values exist for individual bases; no much larger clone is one base distant.

The CDR3 regions of human TCRbeta chains were analyzed by immunosequencing. Turning to the authors' computational methods: TCRs in the repertoires were compared against a reference library of SARS-CoV-2-specific TCRs that had been generated with the MIRA antigen-specificity platform. Breadth meant the fraction of unique TCRs that were SARS-CoV-2-associated, whereas depth meant the fraction of total T cells that were SARS-CoV-2-associated. Using the MIRA data, every spike-specific TCR was mapped to the spike region that the TCR reacted to and assigned to either a CD4 or a CD8 class. Log10-transformed breadth and depth values were compared by one-way ANOVA with Sidak's multiple comparisons tests. TCRdb mirrors the immuneACCESS table, restricted to in-frame sequences. Some clones are absent from its copies; in checked studies, under half trace to an unresolved V gene, and the reason for the others is unknown. From that table come the V and J calls and clone size; the DNA was used to work out D and trimming. The sample records 100,000 to 120,000 clones, around 90% of which are singletons. Roughly 3% of the sample lies in the top ten.

Via the germline V gene, CDR1 is MGHRA and CDR2 YSYEKL. From cysteine to phenylalanine, the CDR3 is 18 amino acids long. Of the read, only the CDR3 DNA is kept; its 54 bases are in frame from base 1. V is pared back by 4 bases and J by 1 base, with 22 bases lying between the germline termini. The time point label here, explained by the study, means: baseline before first vaccination. The treatment or condition label, read with the paper, signifies: meningococcal conjugate vaccine given as trial control. Vaccinee samples were obtained from the UK trials COV001 and COV002, which included a single-blind randomized controlled phase 2/3 trial of AZD1222 (ChAdOx1 nCoV-19) in healthy adults. For TCRbeta chain sequencing, PBMC samples were collected from trial participants at day 0 and at day 28 after the second dose.

Here the chain combines TRBV4-1 and TRBJ2-5; no D segment can be confidently identified. This TCR was recovered from an adult in good health. The specimen comprised peripheral blood, sampled on day 0 of MenACWY control vaccination. This receptor has the CDR3 CASSRGWSAGTVQETQYF. The DNA sequence is as follows: TGCGCCAGCAGCCGGGGATGGTCGGCAGGCACCGTCCAAGAGACCCAGTACTTC.